The text below deals with one T cell receptor (beta chain). Antigen specificity is unknown. The entry originates in a study of STAT3 mutations in large granular lymphocyte leukemia. Across the whole study: Canonical activating STAT3 mutations were detected in roughly half of the longitudinally sequenced T-LGLL patients.

The J segment lost 2 bases and the V segment lost 1 base, leaving 2 bases of the junction unmatched. The germline CDR1 and CDR2 sequences are MDHEN and SYDVKM. CDR3 length equals 14 residues. This table comes from immunoSEQ multiplex PCR, and its TCRdb copy is limited to in-frame clones, with some not included. In the table there are tens of thousands of clones, about three quarters of which are singletons. Whole-study findings and limits: In some patients, a small highly pathogenic clone possibly went undetected. At least one immunodominant TCR beta clonotype appeared in every T-cell large granular lymphocyte leukemia patient.

The specimen sequenced was peripheral blood mononuclear cells. The rearrangement uses TRBV28 and TRBJ2-7; 7 bases map to TRBD2. This TCR derives from a woman in her 50s with T-cell large granular lymphocyte leukemia. Some clones in this sample may be carry-over from other donors' samples. CDR3 residues: CASSLFGTTYEQYF. The CDR3 DNA follows: TGTGCCAGCAGTTTATTTGGGACTACCTACGAGCAGTACTTC.